The T cell receptor (beta chain) described here comes from a study of human T cells and chemical hapten exposure. This sample's time point: patch test 3, about 24 weeks after DPC sensitization. The treatment was: therapeutic diphenylcyclopropenone sensitization with weekly scalp DPC. Blood draws preceded each patch test application. Total RNA was isolated from unfractionated whole blood. This clonotype has a handful of counts. The library tagged each cDNA molecule with unique molecular identifiers. MiXCR, applied by TCRdb to the RACE reads, yields one record per CDR3 protein. There are roughly 90,000 distinct CDR3 sequences in the sample; under 13% occur only once, and roughly 1% lies in the top ten. The material was whole blood, obtained in connection with sensitization to the hapten diphenylcyclopropenone (DPC). The clonotype comes from a woman aged 30 to 39 with alopecia areata. Some clones in this sample may be carry-over from other donors' samples.

This chain's CDR3 is CAASAGPYNEQFF. The CDR3 DNA sequence: TGTGCCGCATCAGCGGGACCCTACAATGAGCAGTTCTTC. The chain employs TRBV6-2 or TRBV6-3 and TRBJ2-1; TRBD2 matches at 7 bases. CDR1 and CDR2 from the germline V gene are MNHEY and SVGEGT. This CDR3 spans 13 amino acids. J lost 2 bases, V lost 11 bases, and 6 bases had no gene match.